The 21 T cell receptor beta chains below were found in one sample sequenced in a study of cytomegalovirus exposure and HLA in healthy donors. Vbeta (60) and Jbeta (13) primers were used in the PCR. TCRdb's copy holds only in-frame clones and misses some; the assay was immunoSEQ multiplex PCR. The sample lists about 140,000 clones; roughly 77% were seen once. Sample: PBMCs. The receptors shown here come from a female donor in good health and CMV-seronegative.

J is TRBJ2-3 and V is TRBV9; TRBD1 might be the D (6 bases). Trimming took off 3 bases at V and 2 bases at J, with 10 bases between the two ends. The germline gives CDR1 SGDLS, CDR2 YYNGEE. This CDR3 has 14 amino acids. The CDR3 is CASSARGFTDTQYF. CDR3 nucleotide sequence: TGTGCCAGCAGCGCTAGGGGGTTCACAGATACGCAGTATTTT.

The chain recombines TRBV5-1 with TRBJ1-1; D remains ambiguous. This CDR3 has 15 residues. Trimming left V 0 bases short and J 2 bases short, with 11 bases between. CDR1 and CDR2 from the germline V gene are SGHRS and YFSETQ. CDR3 protein: CASSLDGQFNTEAFF. In DNA form, the CDR3 reads TGCGCCAGCAGCTTGGATGGCCAGTTCAACACTGAAGCTTTCTTT.

The CDR3 here is CASARDSPDYEGTF. The CDR3 DNA reads TGCGCCAGCGCTAGGGACAGCCCAGACTATGAGGGGACCTTC. The chain employs TRBV5-1 and TRBJ1-2; 7 bases match TRBD1. Germline-derived CDR1 and CDR2 are SGHRS and YFSETQ. V lost 7 bases to trimming and J lost 14 bases; unmatched junction nucleotides: 20. The CDR3 is 14 residues long.

Comment on this clone: A junction end diverges from the germline sequence, so it may reflect a read error. The V gene is TRBV12-5, the J gene TRBJ1-6, with D unclear. CDR1 LGHNT and CDR2 FRNRAP come from the germline V gene. The CDR3 contains 13 residues. CDR3 loop: CASGLSPNSPLHF. The CDR3 region has the DNA TGTGCTAGCGGTTTGTCCCCGAATTCACCCCTCCACTTT.

V usage is TRBV4-1 and J usage is TRBJ1-5; D is unresolved. In germline, CDR1 is MGHRA, CDR2 YSYEKL. V was cut by 0 bases and J by 5 bases, with 14 bases left in between. The CDR3 is made up of 16 amino acids. The CDR3 bases are TGCGCCAGCAGCCAAGAAATGATGAGTGTTTATCAGCCCCAGCATTTT. Translated: CASSQEMMSVYQPQHF.

This chain uses TRBV7-8 with TRBJ2-3; maybe TRBD2 (5 bases). The germline CDR1 and CDR2 sequences are SGHVS and FQNEAQ. This CDR3 region has 17 residues. The germline V and J ends were trimmed by 1 base and 6 bases, with 20 bases remaining between them. The CDR3 reads CASSLGWVSGRRDTQYF. CDR3 DNA: TGTGCCAGCAGCTTAGGGTGGGTAAGCGGCCGGCGGGATACGCAGTATTTT.

The chain couples TRBV6-6 to TRBJ2-2, with TRBD2 matching 9 bases. V shed 6 bases, J shed 3 bases, and the junction held 5 bases outside the gene matches. This CDR3 is built from 15 residues. In germline, CDR1 is MNHNY, CDR2 SVGAGI (reference sequence). CDR3 in DNA: TGTGCCAGCAGGGATAGCGGGAGAGACACCGGGGAGCTGTTTTTT. Protein: CASRDSGRDTGELFF.

This chain uses TRBV2 with TRBJ2-3; tentatively, D is TRBD2 (5 bases). The V gene lost 5 bases and the J gene lost 4 bases, with 10 bases spanning the gap. This CDR3 spans 13 amino acids. The germline CDR1 and CDR2 sequences are SNHLY and FYNNEI. The CDR3 coding sequence is TGTGCCAGCAGTCCTCTAGCTTCAGATACGCAGTATTTT. Amino acid sequence: CASSPLASDTQYF.

This clone was observed a few times. This chain joins TRBV4-1 and TRBJ2-5; 10 bases align to TRBD1. Unmatched junction bases numbered 8, after V lost 0 bases and J lost 4 bases. Germline-derived CDR1 and CDR2 are MGHRA and YSYEKL. CDR3 length: 17 residues. CDR3 sequence: CASSQEGQGIGGETQYF. In DNA, the CDR3 is TGCGCCAGCAGCCAAGAGGGACAGGGGATCGGTGGAGAGACCCAGTACTTC.

Here the CDR3 reads CASSLEGARTDTQYF. The CDR3 DNA follows: TGCGCCAGCAGCTTGGAAGGGGCGAGGACAGATACGCAGTATTTT. The rearrangement joins TRBV5-1 to TRBJ2-3, with a weak D call TRBD1 (5 bases). This CDR3 region has 15 residues. Trimming pared 0 bases from V and 3 bases from J, leaving 11 bases between. Germline CDR1 and CDR2: SGHRS and YFSETQ.

This chain uses TRBV4-3 with TRBJ2-7; 7 positions agree with TRBD2. Germline CDR1 reads LGHNA; CDR2 reads YSLEER. The V gene end was trimmed by 1 base and the J gene end by 6 bases; junction bases not matched to a gene: 6. The CDR3 is 14 amino acids. The CDR3 protein is CASSQAGLEGEQYF. The CDR3 DNA sequence: TGCGCCAGCAGCCAAGCCGGACTAGAGGGCGAGCAGTACTTC.

Note on this clone: Other DNA variants within this sample encode the same CDR3. The chain combines TRBV10-3 with TRBJ2-7, with 8 bases lining up with TRBD1. The CDR3 spans 14 residues. Germline loops: CDR1 ENHRY, CDR2 SYGVKD. V lost 6 bases and J lost 2; bases outside the gene matches: 6. CDR3 DNA sequence: TGTGCCATCAGCCCCGGACAGGGAACCTACGAGCAGTACTTC. Its protein is CAISPGQGTYEQYF.

This sequence joins TRBV5-4 and TRBJ2-3, with 9 bases that match TRBD2. Trimming cost V 4 bases and J 4 bases; bases outside gene matches: 10. Per the germline V gene, CDR1 is SGHNT and CDR2 is YYREEE (reference sequence). This CDR3 is built from 16 residues. In DNA form, the CDR3 reads TGTGCCAGCAGCCGCGGAGGGACTAGCAGCGCAGATACGCAGTATTTT. Translated: CASSRGGTSSADTQYF.

The sample holds a few counts of this clone. The V and J genes are TRBV7-8 and TRBJ1-1; 12 bases agree with TRBD1. The ends lost 4 bases at V and 14 bases at J; junction bases unmatched: 2. The CDR3 is 11 amino acids. Germline V gene lookup returns CDR1 SGHVS and CDR2 FQNEAQ. The CDR3 protein is CASSSGTGGFF. DNA of the CDR3: TGTGCCAGCAGCTCCGGGACAGGGGGCTTCTTT. The full variable domain, its missing parts supplied by reference TRBV7-8 and TRBJ1-1, is GAGVSQSPRYKVAKRGQDVALRCDPISGHVSLFWYQQALGQGPEFLTYFQNEAQLDKSGLPSDRFFAERPEGSVSTLKIQRTQQEDSAVYLCASSSGTGGFFGQGTRLTVV.

The gene calls are TRBV7-2 and TRBJ2-1; 9 nucleotides line up with TRBD2. The V and J ends lost 5 bases and 4 bases, in that order; junction bases with no gene match: 6. In germline, CDR1 is SGHTA, CDR2 FQGNSA. CDR3 size: 15 residues. The CDR3 coding sequence is TGTGCCAGCAGCCCTCTAGCGGGGCGGTACAATGAGCAGTTCTTC. This translates into CASSPLAGRYNEQFF.

This clone was counted only a few times. J is TRBJ2-5 and V is TRBV4-1, with a weak D call TRBD2 (5 bases). CDR1 MGHRA and CDR2 YSYEKL come from the germline V gene. The CDR3 has 12 amino acids. V gave up 1 base and J gave up 10 bases, with 10 bases separating them. The CDR3 region has the DNA TGCGCCAGCAGCCAAGTTGGGCGGGTCCAGTACTTC. Its translation is CASSQVGRVQYF.

CDR3 bases: TGTGCCAGCAGCTCAGAGGGACAGGCCAGGGGCTATGGCTACACCTTC. It yields the protein CASSSEGQARGYGYTF. The genes are TRBV7-9 and TRBJ1-2; 8 nucleotides match TRBD1. This CDR3 is built from 16 residues. CDR1 is SEHNR, CDR2 FQNEAQ, per germline (reference sequence). V was pared by 4 bases and J by 4 bases, with 11 bases of the junction left unmatched. Based on the CDR3 plus reference TRBV7-9 and TRBJ1-2, the full variable domain is DTGVSQNPRHKITKRGQNVTFRCDPISEHNRLYWYRQTLGQGPEFLTYFQNEAQLEKSRLLSDRFSAERPKGSFSTLEIQRTEQGDSAMYLCASSSEGQARGYGYTFGSGTRLTVV.

This clone is a singleton in its sample. The chain carries TRBV7-3 and TRBJ1-1, with a weak D call TRBD1 (6 bases). The V gene lost 2 bases and the J gene lost 1 base, with 8 bases spanning the gap. Germline CDR1 reads SGHTA; CDR2 reads FQGTGA. This CDR3 comprises 14 residues. CDR3 residues: CASSLGGRNTEAFF. In DNA, the CDR3 is TGTGCCAGCAGCTTAGGGGGCAGGAACACTGAAGCTTTCTTT. Looking up the rest from reference TRBV7-3 and TRBJ1-1 gives the full variable domain: GAGVSQTPSNKVTEKGKYVELRCDPISGHTALYWYRQSLGQGPEFLIYFQGTGAADDSGLPNDRFFAVRPEGSVSTLKIQRTERGDSAVYLCASSLGGRNTEAFFGQGTRLTVV.

The table lists this clone with a few counts. V and J are TRBV5-6 and TRBJ1-1; tentatively, D is TRBD1 (5 bases). V lost 3 bases, J lost 3 bases, and 6 bases lay in between. The V gene's germline CDR1 is SGHDT and CDR2 YYEEEE. The CDR3 has 12 residues. The CDR3 sequence: CASSWGDTEAFF. Written as DNA, the CDR3 is TGTGCCAGCAGCTGGGGGGACACTGAAGCTTTCTTT.

The chain employs TRBV10-2 and TRBJ1-1; TRBD1 is a possible D gene (5 bases). Germline CDR1 is WSHSY and CDR2 is SAAADI. V lost 6 bases and J lost 1, with 9 bases in between. The CDR3 is made up of 13 amino acids. DNA for the CDR3: TGCGCCAGCAGGGGGGGTCCGAACACTGAAGCTTTCTTT. It translates to CASRGGPNTEAFF.

The rearrangement joins TRBV30 to TRBJ1-1, with D possibly TRBD1 on 6 matching bases. The CDR3 is 12 amino acids. Germline-derived CDR1 and CDR2 are GTSNPN and SVGIG (reference sequence). Trimming took off 3 bases at V and 3 bases at J, with 8 bases between the two ends. The CDR3 sequence: CAWRGTYTEAFF. In nucleotides, the CDR3 is TGTGCCTGGAGGGGGACATACACTGAAGCTTTCTTT.